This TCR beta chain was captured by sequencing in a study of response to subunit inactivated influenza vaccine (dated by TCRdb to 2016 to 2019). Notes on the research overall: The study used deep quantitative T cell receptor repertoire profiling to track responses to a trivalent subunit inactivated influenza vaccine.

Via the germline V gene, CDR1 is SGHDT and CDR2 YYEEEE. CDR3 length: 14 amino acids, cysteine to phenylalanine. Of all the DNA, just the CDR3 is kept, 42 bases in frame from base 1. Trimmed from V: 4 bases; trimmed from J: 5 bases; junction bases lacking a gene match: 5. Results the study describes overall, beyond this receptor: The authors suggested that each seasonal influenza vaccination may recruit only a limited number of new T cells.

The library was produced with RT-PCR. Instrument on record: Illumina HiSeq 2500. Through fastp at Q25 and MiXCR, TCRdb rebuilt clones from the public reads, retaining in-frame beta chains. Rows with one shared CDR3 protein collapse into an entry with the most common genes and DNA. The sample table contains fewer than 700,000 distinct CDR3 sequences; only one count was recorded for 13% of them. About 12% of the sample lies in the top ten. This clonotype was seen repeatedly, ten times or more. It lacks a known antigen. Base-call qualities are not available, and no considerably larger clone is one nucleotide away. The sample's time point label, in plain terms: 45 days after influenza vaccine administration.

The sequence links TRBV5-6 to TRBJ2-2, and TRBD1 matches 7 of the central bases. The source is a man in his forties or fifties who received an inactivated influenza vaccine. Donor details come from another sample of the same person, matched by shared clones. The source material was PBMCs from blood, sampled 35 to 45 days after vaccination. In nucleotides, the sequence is TGTGCCAGCAGCCTAGACAGGGCAACCGGGGAGCTGTTTTTT. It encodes CASSLDRATGELFF. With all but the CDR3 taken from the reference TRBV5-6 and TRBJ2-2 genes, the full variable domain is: DAGVTQSPTHLIKTRGQQVTLRCSPKSGHDTVSWYQQALGQGPQFIFQYYEEEERQRGNFPDRFSGHQFPNYSSELNVNALLLGDSALYLCASSLDRATGELFFGEGSRLTVL.